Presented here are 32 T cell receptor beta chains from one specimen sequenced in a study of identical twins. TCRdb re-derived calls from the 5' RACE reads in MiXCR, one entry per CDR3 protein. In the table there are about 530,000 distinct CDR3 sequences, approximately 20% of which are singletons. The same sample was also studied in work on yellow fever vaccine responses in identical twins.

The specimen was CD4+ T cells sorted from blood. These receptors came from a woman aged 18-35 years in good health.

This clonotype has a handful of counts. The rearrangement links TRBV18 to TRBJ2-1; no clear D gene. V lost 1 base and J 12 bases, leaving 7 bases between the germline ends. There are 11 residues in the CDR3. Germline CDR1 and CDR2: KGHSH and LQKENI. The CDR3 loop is CASSPLVVQFF. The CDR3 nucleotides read TGTGCCAGCTCACCACTGGTGGTGCAGTTCTTC. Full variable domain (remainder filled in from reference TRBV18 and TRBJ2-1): NAGVMQNPRHLVRRRGQEARLRCSPMKGHSHVYWYRQLPEEGLKFMVYLQKENIIDESGMPKERFSAEFPKEGPSILRIQQVVRGDSAAYFCASSPLVVQFFGPGTRLTVL.

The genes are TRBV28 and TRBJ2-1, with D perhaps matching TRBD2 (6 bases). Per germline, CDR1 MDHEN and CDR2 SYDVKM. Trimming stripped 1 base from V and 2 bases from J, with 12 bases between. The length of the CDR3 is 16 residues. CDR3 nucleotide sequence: TGTGCCAGCAGTTTATCTATTGCGGGAACCTACAATGAGCAGTTCTTC. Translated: CASSLSIAGTYNEQFF.

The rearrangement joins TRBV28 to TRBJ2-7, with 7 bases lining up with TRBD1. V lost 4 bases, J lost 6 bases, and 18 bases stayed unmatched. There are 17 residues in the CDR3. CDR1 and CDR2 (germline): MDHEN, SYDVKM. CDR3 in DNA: TGTGCCAGCAGTTCGAACAGGGGCCGCGCCCGATATGGCGAGCAGTACGTC. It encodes CASSSNRGRARYGEQYV.

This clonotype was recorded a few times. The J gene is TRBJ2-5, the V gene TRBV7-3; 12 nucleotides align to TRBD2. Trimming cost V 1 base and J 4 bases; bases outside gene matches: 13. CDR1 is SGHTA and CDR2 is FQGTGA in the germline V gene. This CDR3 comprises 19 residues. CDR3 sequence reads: CASSLRSGTSGRPTETQYF. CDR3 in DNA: TGTGCCAGCAGCTTAAGATCCGGAACTAGCGGGAGGCCTACAGAGACCCAGTACTTC.

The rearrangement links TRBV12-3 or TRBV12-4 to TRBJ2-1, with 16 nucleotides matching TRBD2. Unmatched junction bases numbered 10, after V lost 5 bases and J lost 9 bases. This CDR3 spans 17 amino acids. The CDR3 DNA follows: TGTGCCAGCAGTCACAACCCGGGACTAGCGGGAGGGGTTGAGCAGTTCTTC. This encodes CASSHNPGLAGGVEQFF.

The DNA of the CDR3 is TGTGCCAGCAGTTTGCGGGGGTCAGTATATGAGCAGTTCTTC. This translates into CASSLRGSVYEQFF. The J gene is TRBJ2-1, the V gene TRBV12-3 or TRBV12-4; the match to TRBD2 covers 7 bases. After removal of 3 bases from V and 8 bases from J, the junction contained 7 bases not matched to a gene. The CDR3 has 14 amino acids.

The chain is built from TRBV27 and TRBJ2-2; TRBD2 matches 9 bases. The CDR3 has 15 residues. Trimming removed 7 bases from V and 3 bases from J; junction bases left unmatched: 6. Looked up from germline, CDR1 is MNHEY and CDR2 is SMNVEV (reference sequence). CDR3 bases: TGTGCCAGCACCGCCCTAGCGGGGCACACCGGGGAGCTGTTTTTT. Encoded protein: CASTALAGHTGELFF.

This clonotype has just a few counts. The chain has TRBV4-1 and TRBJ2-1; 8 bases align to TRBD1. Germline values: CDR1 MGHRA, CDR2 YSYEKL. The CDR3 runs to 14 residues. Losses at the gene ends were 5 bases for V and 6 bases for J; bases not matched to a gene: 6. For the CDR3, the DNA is TGCGCCAGCAGCAATACCGGGACAGGCAATGAGCAGTTCTTC. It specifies CASSNTGTGNEQFF.

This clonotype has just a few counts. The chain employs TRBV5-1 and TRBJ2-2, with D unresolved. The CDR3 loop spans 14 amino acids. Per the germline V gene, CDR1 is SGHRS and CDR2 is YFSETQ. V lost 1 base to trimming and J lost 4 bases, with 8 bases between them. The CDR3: CASSLLISTGELFF. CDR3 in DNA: TGCGCCAGCAGCTTGTTGATTTCCACCGGGGAGCTGTTTTTT.

The CDR3 bases are TGTGCCAGCAGTCCTGGGACATACTCTGGAAACACCATATATTTT. This codes for CASSPGTYSGNTIYF. The gene calls are TRBV27 and TRBJ1-3; tentatively, D is TRBD1 (6 bases). The CDR3 sequence is 15 residues long. V was cut by 5 bases and J by 0 bases, with 11 bases left in between. Germline lookup yields CDR1 MNHEY and CDR2 SMNVEV (reference sequence).

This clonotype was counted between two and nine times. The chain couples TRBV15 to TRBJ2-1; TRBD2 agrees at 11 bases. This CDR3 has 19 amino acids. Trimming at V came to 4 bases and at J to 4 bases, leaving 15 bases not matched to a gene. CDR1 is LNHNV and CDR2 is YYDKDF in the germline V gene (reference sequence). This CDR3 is CATSKDPGTSGVRYNEQFF. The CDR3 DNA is TGTGCCACCAGCAAAGATCCCGGGACTAGCGGTGTTAGGTACAATGAGCAGTTCTTC.

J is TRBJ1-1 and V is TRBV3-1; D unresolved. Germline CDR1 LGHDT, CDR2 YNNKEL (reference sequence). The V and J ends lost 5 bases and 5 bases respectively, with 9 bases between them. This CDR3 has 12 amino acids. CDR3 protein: CASSDPETEAFF. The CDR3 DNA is TGTGCCAGCAGCGACCCGGAGACTGAAGCTTTCTTT. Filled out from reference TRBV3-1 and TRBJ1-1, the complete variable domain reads DTAVSQTPKYLVTQMGNDKSIKCEQNLGHDTMYWYKQDSKKFLKIMFSYNNKELIINETVPNRFSPKSPDKAHLNLHINSLELGDSAVYFCASSDPETEAFFGQGTRLTVV.

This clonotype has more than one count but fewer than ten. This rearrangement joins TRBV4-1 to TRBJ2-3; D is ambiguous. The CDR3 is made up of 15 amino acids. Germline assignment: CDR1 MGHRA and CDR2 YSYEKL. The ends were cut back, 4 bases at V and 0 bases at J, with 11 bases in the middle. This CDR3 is CASSRDKRSTDTQYF. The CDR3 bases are TGCGCCAGCAGCCGTGATAAAAGGAGCACAGATACGCAGTATTTT.

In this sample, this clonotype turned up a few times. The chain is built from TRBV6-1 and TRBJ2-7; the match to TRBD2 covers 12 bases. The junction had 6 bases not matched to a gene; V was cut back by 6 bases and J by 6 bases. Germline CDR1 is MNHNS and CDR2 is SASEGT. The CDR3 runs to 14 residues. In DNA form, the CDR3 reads TGTGCCAGCAGCCAACTAGCGGGGGGATTCGAGCAGTACGTC. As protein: CASSQLAGGFEQYV.

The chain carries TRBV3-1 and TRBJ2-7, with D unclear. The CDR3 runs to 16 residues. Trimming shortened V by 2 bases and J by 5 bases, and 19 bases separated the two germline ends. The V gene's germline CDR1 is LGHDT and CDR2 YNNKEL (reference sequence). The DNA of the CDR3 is TGTGCCAGCAGCCAATCTGGTGGCAGCCCTATTAACGAGCAGTACGTC. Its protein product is CASSQSGGSPINEQYV.

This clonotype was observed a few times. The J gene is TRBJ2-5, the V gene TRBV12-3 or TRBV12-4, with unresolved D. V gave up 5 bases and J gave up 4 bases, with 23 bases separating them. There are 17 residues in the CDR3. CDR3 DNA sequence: TGTGCCAGCAGTCCGTTGATGCGGTGGGTAAACCGAGAGACCCAGTACTTC. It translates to CASSPLMRWVNRETQYF.

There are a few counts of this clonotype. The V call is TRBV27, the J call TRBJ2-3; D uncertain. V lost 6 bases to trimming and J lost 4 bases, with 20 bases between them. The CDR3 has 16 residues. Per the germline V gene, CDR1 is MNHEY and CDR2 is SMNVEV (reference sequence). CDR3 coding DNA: TGTGCCAGCAGGCCAGCCACCTGGGGTGTCTCAGATACGCAGTATTTT. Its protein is CASRPATWGVSDTQYF.

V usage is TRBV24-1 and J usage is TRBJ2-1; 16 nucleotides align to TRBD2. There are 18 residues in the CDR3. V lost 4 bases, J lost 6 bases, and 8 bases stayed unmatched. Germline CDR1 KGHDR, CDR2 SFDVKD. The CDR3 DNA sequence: TGTGCCACCAGTGACCCGGGACTAGCGGGGGGGAGAATCAATGAGCAGTTCTTC. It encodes CATSDPGLAGGRINEQFF.

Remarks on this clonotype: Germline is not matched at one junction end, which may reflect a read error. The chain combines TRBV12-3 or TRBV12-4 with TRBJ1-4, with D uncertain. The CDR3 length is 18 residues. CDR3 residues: CAISFGLGSPTANEKLFF. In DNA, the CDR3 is TGTGCCATCAGTTTCGGGCTGGGCAGCCCCACCGCTAATGAAAAACTGTTTTTT.

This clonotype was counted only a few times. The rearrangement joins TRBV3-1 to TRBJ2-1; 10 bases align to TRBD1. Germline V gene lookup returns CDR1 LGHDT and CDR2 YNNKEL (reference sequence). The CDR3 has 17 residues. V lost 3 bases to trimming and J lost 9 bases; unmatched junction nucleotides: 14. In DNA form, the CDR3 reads TGTGCCAGCAGCCACGGGGGACAGGGGATGACCTACGCTGAGCAGTTCTTC. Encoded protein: CASSHGGQGMTYAEQFF.

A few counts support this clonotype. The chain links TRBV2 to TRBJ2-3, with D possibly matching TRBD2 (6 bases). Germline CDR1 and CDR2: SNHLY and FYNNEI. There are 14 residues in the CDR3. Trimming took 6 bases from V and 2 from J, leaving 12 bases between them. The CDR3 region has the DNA TGTGCCAGCAGGGGGGGATGGAACACAGATACGCAGTATTTT. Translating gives CASRGGWNTDTQYF.

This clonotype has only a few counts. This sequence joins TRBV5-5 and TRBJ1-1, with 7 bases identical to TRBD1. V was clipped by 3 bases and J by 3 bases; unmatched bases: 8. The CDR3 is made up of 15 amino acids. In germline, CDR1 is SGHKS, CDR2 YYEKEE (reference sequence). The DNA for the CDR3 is TGTGCCAGCAGCTGGACAGGTCCCCCGGACACTGAAGCTTTCTTT. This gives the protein CASSWTGPPDTEAFF.

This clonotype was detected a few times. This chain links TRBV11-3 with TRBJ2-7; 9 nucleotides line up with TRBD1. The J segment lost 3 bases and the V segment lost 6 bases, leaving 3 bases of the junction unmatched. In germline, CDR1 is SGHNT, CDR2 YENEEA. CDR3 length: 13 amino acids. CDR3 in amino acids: CASSQTGGYEQYF. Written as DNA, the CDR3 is TGTGCCAGCAGTCAGACAGGGGGCTACGAGCAGTACTTC.

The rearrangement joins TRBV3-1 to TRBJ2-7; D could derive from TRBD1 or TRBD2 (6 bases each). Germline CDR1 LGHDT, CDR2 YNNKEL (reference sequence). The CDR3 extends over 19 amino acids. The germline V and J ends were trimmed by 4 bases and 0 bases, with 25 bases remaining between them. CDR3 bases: TGTGCCAGCAGCCCCAAAAGTCTCATTAAGGGGGGCGGCTCCTACGAGCAGTACTTC. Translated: CASSPKSLIKGGGSYEQYF.

The CDR3 DNA follows: TGCGCCAGCAGCTTGGCTTGGACCACAGATACGCAGTATTTT. Translation gives CASSLAWTTDTQYF. This sequence joins TRBV5-1 and TRBJ2-3, with D unresolved. The ends were cut back, 0 bases at V and 2 bases at J, with 7 bases in the middle. The CDR3 is made up of 14 amino acids. Germline-derived CDR1 and CDR2 are SGHRS and YFSETQ.

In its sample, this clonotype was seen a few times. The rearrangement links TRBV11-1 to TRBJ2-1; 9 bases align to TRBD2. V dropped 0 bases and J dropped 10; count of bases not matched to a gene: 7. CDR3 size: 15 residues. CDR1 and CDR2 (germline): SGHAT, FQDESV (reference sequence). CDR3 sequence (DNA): TGTGCCAGCAGCTTAGCTAGCGGGAGTTTCGTGGAGCAGTTCTTC. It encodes CASSLASGSFVEQFF.

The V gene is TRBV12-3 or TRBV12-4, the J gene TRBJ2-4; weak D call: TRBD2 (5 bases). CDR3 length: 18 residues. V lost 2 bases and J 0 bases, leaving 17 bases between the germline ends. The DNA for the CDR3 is TGTGCCAGCAGTTTACTTGGAGGTCCTAAGCTAGCCAAAAACATTCAGTACTTC. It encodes CASSLLGGPKLAKNIQYF.

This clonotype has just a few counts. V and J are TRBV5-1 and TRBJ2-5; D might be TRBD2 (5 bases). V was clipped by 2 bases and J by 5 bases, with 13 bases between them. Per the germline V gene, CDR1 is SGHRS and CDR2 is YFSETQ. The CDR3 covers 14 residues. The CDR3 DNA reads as TGCGCCAGCAGCTTCGGGTCTCCGGGGGAGACCCAGTACTTC. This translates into CASSFGSPGETQYF.

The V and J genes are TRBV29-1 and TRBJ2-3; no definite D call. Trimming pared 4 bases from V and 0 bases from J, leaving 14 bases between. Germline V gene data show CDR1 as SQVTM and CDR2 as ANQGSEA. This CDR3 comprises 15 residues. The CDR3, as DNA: TGCAGCGTTGTTATGGCGACAACTAGCACAGATACGCAGTATTTT. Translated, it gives CSVVMATTSTDTQYF.

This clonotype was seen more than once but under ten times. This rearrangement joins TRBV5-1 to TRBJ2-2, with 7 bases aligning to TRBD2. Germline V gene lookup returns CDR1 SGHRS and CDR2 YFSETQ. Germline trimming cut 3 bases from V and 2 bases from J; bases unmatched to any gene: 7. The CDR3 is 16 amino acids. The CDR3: CASSSSGKENTGELFF. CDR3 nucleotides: TGCGCCAGCAGCTCGAGCGGGAAAGAAAACACCGGGGAGCTGTTTTTT. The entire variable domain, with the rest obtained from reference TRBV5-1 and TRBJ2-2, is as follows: KAGVTQTPRYLIKTRGQQVTLSCSPISGHRSVSWYQQTPGQGLQFLFEYFSETQRNKGNFPGRFSGRQFSNSRSEMNVSTLELGDSALYLCASSSSGKENTGELFFGEGSRLTVL.

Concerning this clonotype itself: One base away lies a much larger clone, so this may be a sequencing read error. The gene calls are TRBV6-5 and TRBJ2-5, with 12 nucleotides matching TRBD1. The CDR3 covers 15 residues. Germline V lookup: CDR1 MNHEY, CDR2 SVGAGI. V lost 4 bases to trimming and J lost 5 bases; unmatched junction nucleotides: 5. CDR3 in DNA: TGTGCCAGCAGTTTCGGGACAGGGGGCGGGGAGACCCAGTACTTC. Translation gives CASSFGTGGGETQYF.

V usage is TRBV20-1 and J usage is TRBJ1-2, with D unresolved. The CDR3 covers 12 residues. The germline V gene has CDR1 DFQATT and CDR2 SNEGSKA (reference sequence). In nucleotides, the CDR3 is TGCAGGATCGGTAGTACCAACTATGGCTACACCTTC. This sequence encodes CRIGSTNYGYTF.